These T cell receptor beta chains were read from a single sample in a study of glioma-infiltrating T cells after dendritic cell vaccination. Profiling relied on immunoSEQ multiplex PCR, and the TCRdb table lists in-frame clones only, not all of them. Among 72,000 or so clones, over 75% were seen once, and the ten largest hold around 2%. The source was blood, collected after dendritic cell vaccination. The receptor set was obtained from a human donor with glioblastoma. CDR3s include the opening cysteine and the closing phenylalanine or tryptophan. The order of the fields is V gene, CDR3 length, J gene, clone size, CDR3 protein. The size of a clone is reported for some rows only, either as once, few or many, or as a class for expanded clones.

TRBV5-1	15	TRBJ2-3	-	CASSLGTGGTDTQYF
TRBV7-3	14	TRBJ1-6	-	CASSVTGGSSPLHF
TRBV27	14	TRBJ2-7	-	CASSLTSGSYEQYF
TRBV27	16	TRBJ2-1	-	CASSLSGTGQVGEQFF
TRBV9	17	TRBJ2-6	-	CASSPGHGSSGANVLTF
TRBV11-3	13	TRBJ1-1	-	CASSFTQSTEAFF
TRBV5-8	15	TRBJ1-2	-	CASRPTGSPSYGYTF
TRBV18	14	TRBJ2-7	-	CASSPSPQAYEQYF
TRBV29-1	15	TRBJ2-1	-	CSAGQGALSYNEQFF
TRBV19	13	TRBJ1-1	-	CASSIAQGTEAFF
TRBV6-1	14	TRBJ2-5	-	CASSGLAAQETQYF
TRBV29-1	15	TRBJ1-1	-	CSVEGRQGASWEAFF
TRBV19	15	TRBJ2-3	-	CASSIGQGSTDTQYF
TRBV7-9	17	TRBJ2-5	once	CASSLARFLADQETQYF
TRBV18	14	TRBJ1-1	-	CASSVGGADTEAFF
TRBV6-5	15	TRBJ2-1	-	CASSPDSTSGDEQFF
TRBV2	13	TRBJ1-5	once	CASGGDGDQPQHF
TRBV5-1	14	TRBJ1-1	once	CASSFQGASTEAFF
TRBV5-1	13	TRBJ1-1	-	CASSLVQATEAFF
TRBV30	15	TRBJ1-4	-	CAWRKQQGQNEKLFF
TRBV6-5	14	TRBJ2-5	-	CASSYSGTGGEQYF
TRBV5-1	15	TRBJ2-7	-	CASSFGQPPTYEQYF
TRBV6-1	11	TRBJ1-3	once	CASSEKGQRYF
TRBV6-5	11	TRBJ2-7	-	CASSYFNEQYF
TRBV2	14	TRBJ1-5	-	CASNRDRGSQPQHF
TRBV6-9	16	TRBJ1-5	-	CASSEGVEGVNQPQHF
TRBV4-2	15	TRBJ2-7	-	CASSTGDSRYYEQYF
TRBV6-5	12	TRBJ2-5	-	CASIYGKETQYF
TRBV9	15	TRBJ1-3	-	CASSVGGTTGNTIYF
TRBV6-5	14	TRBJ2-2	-	CASSSSGNTGELFF
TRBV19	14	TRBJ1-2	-	CASSSGAGSYGYTF
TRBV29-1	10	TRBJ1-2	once	CSVAGDGYTF
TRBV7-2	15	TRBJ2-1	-	CASSFSGRPNNEQFF
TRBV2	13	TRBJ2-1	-	CASSEGLYNEQFF
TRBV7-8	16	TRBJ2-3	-	CASSSLRRTSTDTQYF
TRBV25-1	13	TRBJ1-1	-	CASSETALGEAFF
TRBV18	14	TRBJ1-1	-	CASSFPGQNTEAFF
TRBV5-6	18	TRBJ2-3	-	CASSLDGQGFLSTDTQYF
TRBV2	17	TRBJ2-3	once	CASSGGPGRAGTDTQYF
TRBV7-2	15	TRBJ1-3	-	CASSLESRAGNTIYF
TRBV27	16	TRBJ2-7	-	CASSLGLAGPSYEQYF
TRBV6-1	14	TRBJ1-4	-	CASSISATNEKLFF
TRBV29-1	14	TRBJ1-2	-	CSVGGGGGVYGYTF
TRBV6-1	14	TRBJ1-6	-	CASSDYSSSSPLHF
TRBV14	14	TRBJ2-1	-	CASSQEASRDEQFF
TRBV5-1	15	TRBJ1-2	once	CASSVNTGSSYGYTF
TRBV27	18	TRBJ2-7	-	CASSLYRAASGGHYEQYF
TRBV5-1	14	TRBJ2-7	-	CASSQEGAVYEQYF
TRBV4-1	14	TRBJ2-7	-	CASSQGGRAYGQYF
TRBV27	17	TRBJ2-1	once	CASSFDPFGGNYNEQFF
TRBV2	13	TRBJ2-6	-	CASRGHGANVLTF
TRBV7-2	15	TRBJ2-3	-	CASSLQGAAGDTQYF
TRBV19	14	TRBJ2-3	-	CASSVRTLTDTQYF
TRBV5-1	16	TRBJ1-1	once	CASSWGDRGADTEAFF
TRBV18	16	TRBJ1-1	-	CASSPRDRGRNTEAFF
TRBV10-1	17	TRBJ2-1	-	CASSGPPSTSGRAKQFF
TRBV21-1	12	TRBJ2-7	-	CDRRLPVYEQYF
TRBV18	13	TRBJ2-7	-	CASSPLSGYEQYF